The clone carrying this T cell receptor (beta chain) appeared many times. The CDR3 runs 14 residues. Trimming pared 1 base from V and 1 base from J, leaving 5 bases between. CDR1 is LNHDA, CDR2 SQIVND, per germline (reference sequence). This sample stems from a study of early T cells in non-severe SARS-CoV-2 infection. TCRdb processed the 5' RACE reads anew with MiXCR; each CDR3 protein has one entry. Here the sample spans more than 85,000 distinct CDR3 sequences, around an eighth being singletons. Specimen: whole blood, collected at baseline. The origin of this receptor is an adult who was a healthcare worker with PCR-confirmed SARS-CoV-2 infection or an uninfected control (not recorded which). The genes are TRBV19 and TRBJ1-5; D is undetermined. For the CDR3, the DNA is TGTGCCAGTAGTATAGGGAGGAGCAATCAGCCCCAGCATTTT. It encodes CASSIGRSNQPQHF.